These 20 T cell receptor gamma chains originate from one sample sequenced in a study of intestinal T cells in coeliac disease. Using around 200 ng of biopsy DNA, TRG was amplified with LymphoTrack primers. TCRdb redid clone calling on the multiplex PCR reads using CATT. The sample holds around 700 gamma-chain clones; just under 50% are singletons and the top ten take 15% to 20%. Each case's genomic DNA was extracted from ten roughly 5.2-µm formalin-fixed paraffin-embedded scrolls. Sequencing used a duodenal biopsy. These receptors were collected from a human donor who served as a control with a normal duodenal biopsy, not a healthy volunteer.

The J gene is TRGJ1 or TRGJ2, the V gene TRGV2. The CDR3 runs to 16 residues. Losses at the gene ends were 0 bases for V and 2 bases for J; bases not matched to a gene: 10. Germline CDR1 and CDR2: EGSNGY and YDSYNSKV. In nucleotides, the CDR3 is TGTGCCACCTGGGACGGGACCCAGGGGGATTATTATAAGAAACTCTTT. Protein: CATWDGTQGDYYKKLF.

By sample fraction, this clone is large. This chain uses TRGV9 with TRGJ1 or TRGJ2. The CDR3 length is 13 residues. V shed 3 bases and J 2 bases; nucleotides not matched to a gene: 4. The germline CDR1 and CDR2 sequences are GITISATS and ISYDGTV (reference sequence). This CDR3 is CALWESHYYKKLF. The CDR3 nucleotides read TGTGCCTTGTGGGAGTCCCATTATTATAAGAAACTCTTT.

For the CDR3, the DNA is TGTGCCACCTGGGATAGCGGGGGTAGAGTAGTTGATTGGATCAAGACGTTT. It codes for CATWDSGGRVVDWIKTF. The chain has TRGV8 and TRGJP2. Germline V gives CDR1 VENAVY, CDR2 YDSYNSRV. Germline trimming cut 1 base from V and 7 bases from J; bases unmatched to any gene: 15. The CDR3 length is 17 residues.

The CDR3 spells CATWGRARTKLF. In DNA, the CDR3 is TGTGCCACCTGGGGACGGGCCCGGACGAAACTCTTT. This sequence joins TRGV2 and TRGJ1 or TRGJ2. Germline assignment: CDR1 EGSNGY and CDR2 YDSYNSKV. The CDR3 totals 12 residues. Unmatched junction bases numbered 13, after V lost 5 bases and J lost 12 bases.

This sequence joins TRGV2 and TRGJP2. Germline V gene lookup returns CDR1 EGSNGY and CDR2 YDSYNSKV. The CDR3 length is 16 residues. Losses at the gene ends were 0 bases for V and 12 bases for J; bases not matched to a gene: 16. The CDR3 nucleotides are TGTGCCACCTGGGACGGGCGGGTGGGAGTGATTGGGATCAAGACGTTT. Its protein product is CATWDGRVGVIGIKTF.

This clone counts as large. This chain links TRGV4 with TRGJ1 or TRGJ2. V lost 5 bases to trimming and J lost 3 bases; unmatched junction nucleotides: 7. Germline CDR1 is EGSTGY and CDR2 is YDSYTSSV. This CDR3 spans 13 amino acids. CDR3 residues: CATWARIYYKKLF. DNA for the CDR3: TGTGCCACCTGGGCCAGGATTTATTATAAGAAACTCTTT.

This clone ranks as large. Other nucleotide sequences from this sample produce the same CDR3. The chain combines TRGV2 with TRGJP2. The junction had 4 bases not matched to a gene; V was cut back by 3 bases and J by 6 bases. Germline V lookup: CDR1 EGSNGY, CDR2 YDSYNSKV. This CDR3 has 13 residues. This chain's CDR3 is CATWDMGDWIKTF. The CDR3 DNA reads TGTGCCACCTGGGACATGGGTGATTGGATCAAGACGTTT.

The chain links TRGV8 to TRGJP2. J lost 7 bases, V lost 5 bases, and 13 bases had no gene match. The CDR3 consists of 15 residues. In germline, CDR1 is VENAVY, CDR2 YDSYNSRV. CDR3 amino acids: CATWGNIVVDWIKTF. Here the CDR3 DNA reads TGTGCCACCTGGGGAAACATAGTAGTTGATTGGATCAAGACGTTT.

Judged by abundance, this clone is large. The chain links TRGV2 to TRGJ1 or TRGJ2. The junction had 2 bases not matched to a gene; V was cut back by 0 bases and J by 12 bases. The CDR3 is 10 amino acids. Germline assignment: CDR1 EGSNGY and CDR2 YDSYNSKV. The CDR3 region is CATWDGRKLF. CDR3 nucleotide sequence: TGTGCCACCTGGGACGGGCGGAAACTCTTT.

Only a few counts were recorded for this clone. TCRdb assigns this DNA the protein of a much larger clone, which departs from its translation at residue 5; this likely reflects a read error, and the protein shown comes from translating the DNA. This sequence joins TRGV10 and TRGJP1. TRGV10 belongs to the ORF category, with a function that is uncertain. Germline trimming cut 8 bases from V and 2 bases from J; bases unmatched to any gene: 6. The CDR3 is 14 residues long. The CDR3 sequence is CAAWGITTGWFKIF. CDR3 nucleotide sequence: TGTGCTGCGTGGGGTATCACCACTGGTTGGTTCAAGATATTT.

The chain joins TRGV10 to TRGJ1 or TRGJ2. TRGV10 is an open reading frame whose function is uncertain. The CDR3 has 15 amino acids. J gave up 3 bases and V 8 bases, and 14 bases lay outside the gene matches. The CDR3 nucleotides are TGTGCTGCGTGGGATTGCCCTCGAATTTATTATAAGAAACTCTTT. It encodes CAAWDCPRIYYKKLF.

By share, this clone counts as large. The chain is built from TRGV5 and TRGJ1 or TRGJ2. The CDR3 covers 11 residues. Germline V CDR1 and CDR2: VINAFY, YDVSNSKD. Losses at the gene ends were 0 bases for V and 14 bases for J; bases not matched to a gene: 7. The CDR3 is CATWDRLGELF. The CDR3 nucleotides read TGTGCCACCTGGGACAGGCTCGGTGAACTCTTT.

Notes on this clone: This may arise from a read error, as a much more abundant clone is one base away. J is TRGJ1 or TRGJ2 and V is TRGV10. TRGV10 is placed among ORFs of uncertain function. CDR3 length equals 13 residues. V dropped 8 bases and J dropped 9; count of bases not matched to a gene: 14. CDR3 loop: CAAWGSKICKKLF. CDR3 nucleotide sequence: TGTGCTGCGTGGGGCTCGAAGATTTGTAAGAAACTCTTT.

The chain couples TRGV2 to TRGJ1 or TRGJ2. With 1 base clipped from V and 8 bases from J, the junction kept 8 bases outside the gene matches. Per germline, CDR1 EGSNGY and CDR2 YDSYNSKV. CDR3 size: 13 residues. CDR3 in DNA: TGTGCCACCTGGGACGGCCATACGAATAAGAAACTCTTT. Amino acids: CATWDGHTNKKLF.

The V gene corresponds to TRGV10; no J gene was called. TRGV10 is an ORF, and what it does is uncertain. The CDR3 has 11 amino acids. The CDR3 sequence is CAAWESIKKLF. The CDR3 region has the DNA TGTGCTGCGTGGGAATCTATAAAAAAACTCTTC.

This clone is judged large (0.1 to 1%). The chain recombines TRGV9 with TRGJ1 or TRGJ2. The junction had 4 bases not matched to a gene; V was cut back by 0 bases and J by 5 bases. Germline V gene sequence: CDR1 GITISATS, CDR2 ISYDGTV (reference sequence). The CDR3 covers 13 residues. CDR3 nucleotides: TGTGCCTTGTGGGAGGTGCGCGATTATAAGAAACTCTTT. Translated, it gives CALWEVRDYKKLF.

The chain is built from TRGV4 and TRGJP1. The CDR3 sequence is 14 residues long. V shed 11 bases, J shed 3 bases, and the junction held 12 bases outside the gene matches. Per the germline V gene, CDR1 is EGSTGY and CDR2 is YDSYTSSV. DNA for the CDR3: TGTGCCAACCTGGGATGGGCCACTGGTTGGTTCAAGATATTT. This codes for CANLGWATGWFKIF.

In regard to this clone: A read error may explain this, as a much larger clone is one base away. The V gene is TRGV10, the J gene TRGJ1 or TRGJ2. TRGV10 is marked as an open reading frame, function uncertain. After removal of 8 bases from V and 3 bases from J, the junction contained 32 bases not matched to a gene. This CDR3 region has 21 residues. For the CDR3, the DNA is TGTGCTGCGTGGGATTCCACGAGTGTGGTCGAGGCCTACTCCTTTTATTATAAGAAACTCTTT. It translates to CAAWDSTSVVEAYSFYYKKLF.

CDR3 bases: TGTGCCACTTCAGTGTTGGAAGATTATTATAAGAAACTCTTT. This codes for CATSVLEDYYKKLF. This chain connects TRGV8 to TRGJ1 or TRGJ2. Germline V CDR1 and CDR2: VENAVY, YDSYNSRV. V lost 10 bases to trimming and J lost 2 bases; unmatched junction nucleotides: 14. The CDR3 spans 14 residues.

J is TRGJ1 or TRGJ2 and V is TRGV10. TRGV10 is recorded as an ORF, its role being uncertain. With V trimmed by 8 bases and J by 0 bases, 8 bases remained unmatched. This CDR3 spans 14 amino acids. CDR3 in amino acids: CAAWIRENYYKKLF. CDR3 sequence (DNA): TGTGCTGCGTGGATTCGGGAGAATTATTATAAGAAACTCTTT.